The 17 T cell receptor beta chains below all came from one sample that was sequenced in a study of cytomegalovirus exposure and HLA in healthy donors. PCR involved 60 Vbeta and 13 Jbeta primers. The repertoire was sequenced with immunoSEQ multiplex PCR; TCRdb's copy has only in-frame clones and lacks some. The sample lists about 76,000 clones; more than 75% were seen once. The material sequenced was PBMCs. These receptors all come from a male donor in good health and CMV-seropositive.

The rearrangement links TRBV5-4 to TRBJ1-2; TRBD1 aligns across 10 bases. The CDR3 totals 14 residues. CDR1 and CDR2 from the germline V gene are SGHNT and YYREEE (reference sequence). Trimming removed 4 bases from V and 5 bases from J; junction bases left unmatched: 5. The DNA of the CDR3 is TGTGCCAGCAGCCTGCCGGGACAGGGGTATGGCTACACCTTC. Amino acid sequence: CASSLPGQGYGYTF.

This chain connects TRBV5-6 to TRBJ2-5; weak D call: TRBD1 (5 bases). The J call is uncertain, as TRBJ2-7 better fits the DNA end. The CDR3 consists of 15 residues. Germline V CDR1 and CDR2: SGHDT, YYEEEE. CDR3 DNA: TGTGCCAGCAGCTTGCAGGGCATGGGGCCCTACGAGCAGTACTTC. This codes for CASSLQGMGPYEQYF.

The chain joins TRBV9 to TRBJ2-5; TRBD2 aligns across 7 bases. After removal of 2 bases from V and 4 bases from J, the junction contained 2 bases not matched to a gene. Germline loops: CDR1 SGDLS, CDR2 YYNGEE. CDR3 length: 13 amino acids. The CDR3 is CASSVWGGETQYF. The CDR3 nucleotides read TGTGCCAGCAGCGTGTGGGGGGGAGAGACCCAGTACTTC.

The CDR3 DNA is TGTGCCAGCAGCCGTGGACTAGCGGGAGACAACGAGCAGTACTTC. It is translated as CASSRGLAGDNEQYF. The gene calls are TRBV7-7 and TRBJ2-7, with 13 bases fitting TRBD2. CDR1 is SSHAT, CDR2 FNYEAQ, per germline (reference sequence). The length of the CDR3 is 15 residues. With 5 bases clipped from V and 5 bases from J, the junction kept 6 bases outside the gene matches. The full variable domain, completed using reference TRBV7-7 and TRBJ2-7, is GAGVSQSPRYKVTKRGQDVTLRCDPISSHATLYWYQQALGQGPEFLTYFNYEAQPDKSGLPSDRFSAERPEGSISTLTIQRTEQRDSAMYRCASSRGLAGDNEQYFGPGTRLTVT.

The genes are TRBV6-1 and TRBJ2-7; 10 nucleotides agree with TRBD1. Germline CDR1 MNHNS, CDR2 SASEGT. Trimming removed 6 bases from V and 1 base from J; junction bases left unmatched: 3. The CDR3 spans 14 residues. CDR3 sequence (DNA): TGTGCCAGCAGAGGGACAGGGGCTTCCTACGAGCAGTACTTC. Residues: CASRGTGASYEQYF.

This chain connects TRBV4-1 to TRBJ2-1, with 8 nucleotides matching TRBD2. CDR1 and CDR2 (germline): MGHRA, YSYEKL. V lost 3 bases, J lost 1 base, and 11 bases stayed unmatched. This CDR3 is 18 amino acids long. CDR3 DNA: TGCGCCAGCAGCCACCCGGTGGCTGAGCGGGAGTCCTACAATGAGCAGTTCTTC. Its translation: CASSHPVAERESYNEQFF.

This clone was seen a handful of times. The J gene is TRBJ2-2, the V gene TRBV30; the match to TRBD2 covers 10 bases. V shed 4 bases and J 6 bases; nucleotides not matched to a gene: 5. CDR3 size: 14 residues. Germline V gives CDR1 GTSNPN, CDR2 SVGIG (reference sequence). CDR3 in DNA: TGTGCCTGGACCGGGACTAGCGAGGCCGGGGAGCTGTTTTTT. Residues: CAWTGTSEAGELFF.

This sequence joins TRBV28 and TRBJ2-7; D is perhaps TRBD1 (6 bases). This CDR3 comprises 13 residues. V lost 6 bases to trimming and J lost 0 bases, with 9 bases between them. Per germline, CDR1 MDHEN and CDR2 SYDVKM. The CDR3 protein is CASRRTASYEQYF. As DNA, the CDR3 is TGTGCCAGCAGACGGACAGCCTCCTACGAGCAGTACTTC.

This rearrangement joins TRBV5-6 to TRBJ2-7; possible D gene TRBD2, 5 bases. This CDR3 comprises 13 residues. V lost 1 base and J 7 bases, leaving 12 bases between the germline ends. Per the germline V gene, CDR1 is SGHDT and CDR2 is YYEEEE. DNA of the CDR3: TGTGCCAGCAGCTTGCGGGATTTGGGGGAGCAGTACTTC. Protein: CASSLRDLGEQYF. Complete variable domain (other parts from reference TRBV5-6 and TRBJ2-7): DAGVTQSPTHLIKTRGQQVTLRCSPKSGHDTVSWYQQALGQGPQFIFQYYEEEERQRGNFPDRFSGHQFPNYSSELNVNALLLGDSALYLCASSLRDLGEQYFGPGTRLTVT.

This clone has a handful of counts. The germline gene is not matched at one end of the junction; a read error may be the cause. The V gene is TRBV7-9, the J gene TRBJ1-4; TRBD1 might be the D (6 bases). Germline values: CDR1 SEHNR, CDR2 FQNEAQ (reference sequence). CDR3 length: 16 residues. Written as DNA, the CDR3 is TGTTCCAGCAGCTTAGCGGCTGGGGGCGCTAATGAAAAACTGTTTTTT. This sequence encodes CSSSLAAGGANEKLFF. The entire variable domain, with the rest obtained from reference TRBV7-9 and TRBJ1-4, is as follows: DTGVSQNPRHKITKRGQNVTFRCDPISEHNRLYWYRQTLGQGPEFLTYFQNEAQLEKSRLLSDRFSAERPKGSFSTLEIQRTEQGDSAMYLCSSSLAAGGANEKLFFGSGTQLSVL.

This clone has a handful of counts. The chain links TRBV6-1 to TRBJ1-5, with 7 bases identical to TRBD1. The CDR3 is 14 residues long. Germline CDR1 reads MNHNS; CDR2 reads SASEGT. The junction had 5 bases not matched to a gene; V was cut back by 4 bases and J by 5 bases. The CDR3, as DNA: TGTGCCAGCAGTGGGTCAGGGGGTTATCAGCCCCAGCATTTT. Translating it yields CASSGSGGYQPQHF.

The chain recombines TRBV6-1 with TRBJ1-1, with unresolved D. The ends were cut back, 6 bases at V and 1 base at J, with 9 bases in the middle. This CDR3 region has 13 residues. Germline CDR1 and CDR2: MNHNS and SASEGT. The CDR3 protein is CASRRQTNTEAFF. In nucleotides, the CDR3 is TGTGCCAGCAGGAGGCAGACGAACACTGAAGCTTTCTTT.

This clone appeared a few times. The chain has TRBV5-1 and TRBJ1-1; possibly TRBD1 for D (6 bases). Per the germline V gene, CDR1 is SGHRS and CDR2 is YFSETQ. With 0 bases removed from V and 13 bases from J, the gap between germline ends came to 16 bases. The length of the CDR3 is 13 residues. In nucleotides, the CDR3 is TGCGCCAGCAGCTTGGAGGGGGGGTCAGTTGGTTTCTTT. As protein: CASSLEGGSVGFF.

The chain has TRBV30 and TRBJ2-3, with D unresolved. CDR3 length: 13 residues. Germline loops: CDR1 GTSNPN, CDR2 SVGIG (reference sequence). V lost 1 base to trimming and J lost 6 bases, with 11 bases between them. The CDR3 spells CAWSGFGSDTQYF. The CDR3 DNA reads as TGTGCCTGGAGTGGGTTCGGGTCCGATACGCAGTATTTT. Combining the CDR3 with reference TRBV30 and TRBJ2-3 gives the whole variable domain SQTIHQWPATLVQPVGSPLSLECTVEGTSNPNLYWYRQAAGRGLQLLFYSVGIGQISSEVPQNLSASRPQDRQFILSSKKLLLSDSGFYLCAWSGFGSDTQYFGPGTRLTVL.

V is TRBV7-2 and J is TRBJ1-2; D unresolved. CDR1 and CDR2 (germline): SGHTA, FQGNSA. The CDR3 spans 13 residues. V dropped 4 bases and J dropped 1 base, with 7 bases sitting between them. The CDR3 sequence is CASSSQVNYGYTF. CDR3 in DNA: TGTGCCAGCAGCTCCCAGGTTAACTATGGCTACACCTTC.

This clone has a handful of counts. This sequence joins TRBV6-1 and TRBJ2-6, with 8 bases that match TRBD1. CDR3 length: 16 residues. The V segment lost 5 bases and the J segment 2 bases; nucleotides outside the gene matches: 5. Looked up from germline, CDR1 is MNHNS and CDR2 is SASEGT. The CDR3 nucleotides are TGTGCCAGCAGTCAAGACAGGGGTACTGGGGCCAACGTCCTGACTTTC. Its protein is CASSQDRGTGANVLTF.

This rearrangement joins TRBV30 to TRBJ1-1; 8 nucleotides match TRBD1. This CDR3 is 14 amino acids long. Looked up from germline, CDR1 is GTSNPN and CDR2 is SVGIG (reference sequence). Unmatched junction bases numbered 3, after V lost 2 bases and J lost 1 base. In nucleotides, the CDR3 is TGTGCCTGGAGTTTAGGACAGGGGAACACTGAAGCTTTCTTT. Residues: CAWSLGQGNTEAFF. Using reference TRBV30 and TRBJ1-1 for the parts outside the CDR3, the full variable domain is SQTIHQWPATLVQPVGSPLSLECTVEGTSNPNLYWYRQAAGRGLQLLFYSVGIGQISSEVPQNLSASRPQDRQFILSSKKLLLSDSGFYLCAWSLGQGNTEAFFGQGTRLTVV.